This T cell receptor beta chain originates from a study of response to subunit inactivated influenza vaccine. A remark on this clonotype: Its target is not known.

TCRdb fed the RT-PCR reads into MiXCR, producing one record per CDR3 protein. The profile shows fewer than 600,000 distinct CDR3 sequences, around 7.7% of them singletons. Regarding the study as a whole: T cells newly recruited by each seasonal influenza vaccination are few, the authors suggested.

Source: PBMCs from blood, taken about 23 months after vaccination. This receptor was taken from a man aged 50 to 69 who received an inactivated influenza vaccine.

The CDR3 nucleotides read TGTGCCAGCAGCTTAGCCCCGGTAGAGACCCAGTACTTC. It translates to CASSLAPVETQYF. The chain joins TRBV7-6 to TRBJ2-5; D unresolved. The CDR3 length is 13 residues. Looked up from germline, CDR1 is SGHVS and CDR2 is FNYEAQ. The V end lost 0 bases, the J end lost 4 bases, and 6 bases lay between the germline ends.